This T cell receptor beta chain was profiled in a study of CD8 T cells in Susac syndrome. An amount of RNA that ranged from about 0.45 to 1 ug was reverse transcribed with random hexamers. MiXCR was run by TCRdb on the immunoSEQ multiplex PCR reads, yielding one entry per CDR3 protein. This table has tens of thousands of distinct CDR3 sequences, around 94% appearing once. On this clonotype itself: Its antigen is not known.

Germline CDR1 and CDR2: SEHNR and FQNEAQ (reference sequence). This CDR3 comprises 13 residues. Trimming removed 1 base from V and 6 bases from J, with 9 bases in between. The sequenced target, TCR beta, came from blood CD8+ and CD4+ T cells. Healthy donors formed controls matched for age and sex. Study-wide results and caveats: The authors acknowledged that their TCR sequencing and HLA analysis involved a relatively small number of individuals.

This sequence joins TRBV7-9 and TRBJ1-2; no firm D call. Sequences were obtained from CD8+ T cells from PBMCs. This TCR derives from a human donor in good health. CDR3 in DNA: TGTGCCAGCAGCTTAGATCTTGAGGATGGCTACACCTTC. Residues: CASSLDLEDGYTF.